This section outlines one T cell receptor beta chain sequence together with its context. This CDR3 comprises 16 residues. Germline V lookup: CDR1 LNHDA, CDR2 SQIVND (reference sequence). Trimming shortened V by 4 bases and J by 2 bases, and 18 bases separated the two germline ends. The data originate from a study of blood T cell repertoires in COVID-19. For the study at large: Acute and convalescent COVID-19 samples came from the United States, Italy and Spain.

The authors' processing: Estimated nucleated cell counts came from reference gene primer amplification. Clones were sequenced by immunoSEQ multiplex PCR, and TCRdb holds only the in-frame ones, with some missing. D and trimming were read from the DNA, whereas the V and J calls and clone size are those reported in that table. The table lists roughly 260,000 clones, roughly nine tenths of them singletons. This sequence was found in a man in his 60s who had recovered from COVID-19. The V and J genes are TRBV19 and TRBJ2-7, with TRBD1 as a possible D gene (7 bases). The sample was peripheral blood. Written as DNA, the CDR3 is TGTGCCAGTAGTAAAGCAGGGGGGCCTTTTACCTACGAGCAGTACTTC. It encodes CASSKAGGPFTYEQYF.